These 14 T cell receptor beta chains share one sample of origin, sequenced in a study of cytomegalovirus exposure and HLA in healthy donors. 13 Jbeta primers and 60 Vbeta primers were used for the PCR. Assay used: immunoSEQ multiplex PCR; TCRdb lists only in-frame clones, some missing. The sample carries more than 85,000 clones, just over 75% recorded once. Input material: PBMCs. These receptors were taken from a man aged 35-49 years in good health and CMV-seropositive.

The chain combines TRBV10-3 with TRBJ2-5, with D maybe TRBD1 (6 bases). CDR1 ENHRY and CDR2 SYGVKD come from the germline V gene. The CDR3 is 13 amino acids. Between the trimmed V and J ends, which lost 7 bases and 4 bases, there was a span of 13 bases. The CDR3 DNA is TGTGCCATCACACAGGGCTGGGGAGAGACCCAGTACTTC. Protein: CAITQGWGETQYF.

The chain carries TRBV2 and TRBJ2-3, with D perhaps TRBD2 (5 bases). CDR1 and CDR2 from the germline V gene are SNHLY and FYNNEI. Trimming stripped 0 bases from V and 3 bases from J, with 13 bases between. The CDR3 has 16 amino acids. This chain's CDR3 is CASSEALTRGTDTQYF. CDR3 coding DNA: TGTGCCAGCAGTGAAGCGCTTACTAGAGGGACAGATACGCAGTATTTT.

The V call is TRBV9, the J call TRBJ2-7; D ambiguous. Trimming took 0 bases from V and 4 from J, leaving 11 bases between them. The CDR3 extends over 14 amino acids. Germline V gene lookup returns CDR1 SGDLS and CDR2 YYNGEE. In nucleotides, the CDR3 is TGTGCCAGCAGCGTAGCTCCTGAGGTTTACGAGCAGTACTTC. Protein product: CASSVAPEVYEQYF.

The V call is TRBV7-2, the J call TRBJ2-5, with TRBD2 identical over 9 bases. CDR1 is SGHTA, CDR2 FQGNSA, per germline. The CDR3 length is 15 residues. After removal of 5 bases from V and 4 bases from J, the junction contained 8 bases not matched to a gene. CDR3 bases: TGTGCCAGCAGCACGACTAGCGGCGATGGAGAGACCCAGTACTTC. Translation: CASSTTSGDGETQYF.

The chain uses TRBV9 and TRBJ1-6, with D perhaps matching TRBD1 (6 bases). This CDR3 comprises 14 residues. The V end was cut by 4 bases, the J end by 10 bases, with 15 bases between. The germline V gene encodes CDR1 SGDLS and CDR2 YYNGEE. The CDR3 sequence: CASSPTGQGSPLHF. The CDR3 DNA is TGTGCCAGCAGCCCAACAGGGCAAGGGTCACCCCTCCACTTT.

The chain combines TRBV5-4 with TRBJ2-7; a possible D gene is TRBD1 (6 bases). This CDR3 is 14 amino acids long. The germline gives CDR1 SGHNT, CDR2 YYREEE (reference sequence). The V and J ends lost 1 base and 3 bases respectively, with 11 bases between them. Here the CDR3 DNA reads TGTGCCAGCAGCTTGAGGGGCAGGGGCTACGAGCAGTACTTC. It is translated as CASSLRGRGYEQYF.

This clone was seen only a few times. The CDR3 nucleotides are TGTGCCAGCAGCGTCTTCGACAGGGGACCCTACGAGCAGTACTTC. It is translated as CASSVFDRGPYEQYF. This chain joins TRBV9 and TRBJ2-7; TRBD1 aligns across 8 bases. The CDR3 is 15 amino acids. V trimming: 2 bases; J trimming: 2 bases; junction bases outside the gene matches: 6. CDR1 is SGDLS, CDR2 YYNGEE, per germline.

This rearrangement joins TRBV23-1 to TRBJ1-2; 11 bases are shared with TRBD1. TRBV23-1 is known as an ORF, though its function is uncertain. V shed 0 bases and J 6 bases; nucleotides not matched to a gene: 3. The CDR3 sequence is 15 residues long. CDR3 residues: CASSQSGTGGHGYTF. The CDR3, as DNA: TGCGCCAGCAGTCAATCGGGGACAGGGGGGCATGGCTACACCTTC.

The rearrangement uses TRBV7-2 and TRBJ2-3; maybe TRBD2 (6 bases). V lost 1 base and J lost 7, with 6 bases in between. The CDR3 runs 12 residues. The germline V gene encodes CDR1 SGHTA and CDR2 FQGNSA. CDR3 nucleotides: TGTGCCAGCAGCTTAGGCGGGAATACGCAGTATTTT. As protein: CASSLGGNTQYF.

The chain carries TRBV7-2 and TRBJ2-7, with D uncertain. Between the trimmed V and J ends, which lost 1 base and 2 bases, there was a span of 9 bases. This CDR3 has 14 amino acids. The V gene's germline CDR1 is SGHTA and CDR2 FQGNSA. The CDR3 nucleotides are TGTGCCAGCAGCTTAGGCCCCGGTCCCTACGAGCAGTACTTC. Translating gives CASSLGPGPYEQYF.

A few counts support this clone. The V and J genes are TRBV28 and TRBJ1-5; D uncertain. The CDR3 covers 12 residues. CDR1 is MDHEN and CDR2 is SYDVKM in the germline V gene. V lost 10 bases, J lost 2 bases, and 9 bases lay in between. The CDR3 nucleotides are TGTGCCACCCGGGAGGGCAATCAGCCCCAGCATTTT. The encoded protein is CATREGNQPQHF.

V is TRBV4-3 and J is TRBJ2-7; 7 bases map to TRBD2. Trimming removed 3 bases from V and 1 base from J; junction bases left unmatched: 12. The germline V gene has CDR1 LGHNA and CDR2 YSLEER. The CDR3 has 17 residues. The CDR3 sequence: CASSQDQTGGSSYEQYF. DNA for the CDR3: TGCGCCAGCAGCCAGGACCAAACGGGAGGATCTTCCTACGAGCAGTACTTC.

The rearrangement joins TRBV5-4 to TRBJ2-7; 9 positions match TRBD2. Germline CDR1 is SGHNT and CDR2 is YYREEE (reference sequence). Trimming cost V 4 bases and J 2 bases; bases outside gene matches: 7. The CDR3 totals 15 residues. This chain's CDR3 is CASSHRTSVAYEQYF. CDR3 sequence (DNA): TGTGCCAGCAGCCATCGGACTAGCGTTGCCTACGAGCAGTACTTC.

A word on this clone: The junction differs from germline at one of its ends, possibly a read error. The chain is built from TRBV7-7 and TRBJ2-5; 7 nucleotides align to TRBD2. The J call may be in error: the DNA end matches TRBJ2-7 better. Germline V gene sequence: CDR1 SSHAT, CDR2 FNYEAQ (reference sequence). CDR3 length: 13 residues. CDR3 sequence: CASSLVPGGEQYF. CDR3 nucleotides: TGTGCTAGCAGCTTAGTGCCGGGAGGCGAGCAGTACTTC.